Detailed here is one T cell receptor beta chain. Its antigen remains unidentified. The data were obtained in a study of Graves' ophthalmopathy and Graves' hyperthyroidism. V lost 6 bases, J lost 4 bases, and 9 bases stayed unmatched. CDR3 length: 14 amino acids. Germline CDR1 and CDR2: DFQATT and SNEGSKA (reference sequence). Broader study findings: With a specificity of about 73% and a sensitivity of 70.59%, the model predicted ophthalmopathy progression. Most expanded thyroid clonotypes above 0.001 frequency also appeared in blood.

RNA transcripts yielded amplified TCR beta CDR3 regions. Following a first-round RT-PCR that used HTBI primers, a second-round multiplex PCR was carried out. TCRdb recomputed calls from the multiplex PCR reads with MiXCR, one row per CDR3 protein. Of about 370,000 distinct CDR3 sequences in the sample, approximately 16% were seen once. Sample: peripheral blood. The source is a woman aged 18-35 years with Graves' ophthalmopathy. The chain carries TRBV20-1 and TRBJ2-5, with 9 bases matching TRBD1. The CDR3 DNA reads as TGCAGTGCAGGACAGGGGAGCGGGACAGAGACCCAGTACTTC. It is translated as CSAGQGSGTETQYF.